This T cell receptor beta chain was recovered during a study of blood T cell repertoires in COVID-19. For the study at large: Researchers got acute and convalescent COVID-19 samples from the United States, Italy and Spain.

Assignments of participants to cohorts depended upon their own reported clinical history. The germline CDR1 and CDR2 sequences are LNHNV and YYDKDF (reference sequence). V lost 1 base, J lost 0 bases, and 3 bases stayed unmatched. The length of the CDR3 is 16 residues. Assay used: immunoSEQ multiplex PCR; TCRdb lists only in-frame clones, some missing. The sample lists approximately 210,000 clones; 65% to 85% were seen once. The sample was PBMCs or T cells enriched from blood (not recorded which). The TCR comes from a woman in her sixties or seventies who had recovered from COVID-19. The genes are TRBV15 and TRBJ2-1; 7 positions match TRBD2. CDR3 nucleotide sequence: TGTGCCACCAGCAGAGGTCGCGGGAGCTCCTACAATGAGCAGTTCTTC. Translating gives CATSRGRGSSYNEQFF.